This T cell receptor beta chain originates from a study of shared clonotypes between healthy human individuals. Study background: Ranging from 18 to 49 in age, donors were a couple of women and a few men. CD4 naive cells filled three plates per donor, CD4 memory three, CD8 naive two and CD8 memory one.

Method: immunoSEQ multiplex PCR; TCRdb's copy keeps in-frame clones and lacks some. The repertoire includes some 580,000 clones, 95% to 98% of them detected once, and approximately 0.3% sits in the top ten. Trimming took off 3 bases at V and 0 bases at J, with 11 bases between the two ends. The CDR3 spans 15 residues. Germline V gives CDR1 MNHEY, CDR2 SVGAGI. Naivety among CD8 cells was defined by CD45RO negativity and positive CCR7 selection, thereby excluding terminally differentiated effector memory CD45RA+ cells. Study outcomes and limitations: Despite large depth, sorted-subset datasets appeared incompletely sequenced. Blood was the only sampled material, and tissue repertoires likely differ.

In regard to this clone: Its antigen is still unknown.

The TCR comes from a man aged 25 to 45 in good health. The sample taken for sequencing was naive CD8+ T cells sorted from blood. V usage is TRBV6-5 and J usage is TRBJ1-1; tentatively, D is TRBD1 (6 bases). As DNA, the CDR3 is TGTGCCAGCAGTTATACGGGGGGCGTGAACACTGAAGCTTTCTTT. Protein product: CASSYTGGVNTEAFF.